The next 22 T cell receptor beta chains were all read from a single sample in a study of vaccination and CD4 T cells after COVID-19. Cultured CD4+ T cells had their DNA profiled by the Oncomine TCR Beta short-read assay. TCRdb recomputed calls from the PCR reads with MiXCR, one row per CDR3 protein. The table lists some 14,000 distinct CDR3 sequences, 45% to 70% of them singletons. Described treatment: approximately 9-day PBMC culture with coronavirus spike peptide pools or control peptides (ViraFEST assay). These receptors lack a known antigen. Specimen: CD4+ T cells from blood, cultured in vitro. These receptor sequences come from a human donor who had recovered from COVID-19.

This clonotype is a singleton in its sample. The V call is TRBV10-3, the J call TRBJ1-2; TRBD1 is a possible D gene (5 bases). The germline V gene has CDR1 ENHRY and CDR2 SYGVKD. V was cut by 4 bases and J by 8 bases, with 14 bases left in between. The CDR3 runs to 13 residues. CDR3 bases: TGTGCCATCAGTGGACCGGGACGTCAGGGCTACACCTTC. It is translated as CAISGPGRQGYTF.

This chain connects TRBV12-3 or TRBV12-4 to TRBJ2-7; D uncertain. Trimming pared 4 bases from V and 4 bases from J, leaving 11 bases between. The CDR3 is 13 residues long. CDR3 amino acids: CASSSRSGYEQYF. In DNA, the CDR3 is TGTGCCAGCAGTTCAAGATCGGGTTACGAGCAGTACTTC.

The CDR3 protein is CASSWEATGGRGYTF. The CDR3 DNA reads as TGTGCCAGCAGCTGGGAGGCGACAGGGGGGCGAGGCTACACCTTC. The chain carries TRBV9 and TRBJ1-2, with TRBD1 identical over 9 bases. The V gene end was trimmed by 4 bases and the J gene end by 8 bases; junction bases not matched to a gene: 12. This CDR3 comprises 15 residues. Looked up from germline, CDR1 is SGDLS and CDR2 is YYNGEE.

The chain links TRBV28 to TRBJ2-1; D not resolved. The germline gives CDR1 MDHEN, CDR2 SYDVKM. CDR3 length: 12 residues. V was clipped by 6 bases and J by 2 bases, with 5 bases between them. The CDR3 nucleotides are TGTGCCAGCAGCGGACCCTACAATGAGCAGTTCTTC. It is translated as CASSGPYNEQFF.

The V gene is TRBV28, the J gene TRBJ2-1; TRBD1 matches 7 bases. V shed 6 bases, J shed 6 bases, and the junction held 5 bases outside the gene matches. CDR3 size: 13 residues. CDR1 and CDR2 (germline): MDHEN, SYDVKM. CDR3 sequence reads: CASRRTGSNEQFF. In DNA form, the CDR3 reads TGTGCCAGCAGGAGGACAGGCTCCAATGAGCAGTTCTTC.

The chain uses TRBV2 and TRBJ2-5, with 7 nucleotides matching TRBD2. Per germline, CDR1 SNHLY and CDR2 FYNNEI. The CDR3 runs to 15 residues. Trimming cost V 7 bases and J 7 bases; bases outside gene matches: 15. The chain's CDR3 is CASNSQGSGGGTQYF. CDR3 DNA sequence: TGTGCCAGCAATTCCCAGGGCTCGGGGGGAGGGACCCAGTACTTC.

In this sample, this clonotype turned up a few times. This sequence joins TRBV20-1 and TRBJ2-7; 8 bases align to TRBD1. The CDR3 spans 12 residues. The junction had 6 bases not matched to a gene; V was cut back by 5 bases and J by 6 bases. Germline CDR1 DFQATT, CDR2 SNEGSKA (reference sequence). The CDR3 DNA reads TGCAGTGCTTCGAGACAGGGGACCGAGCAGTACTTC. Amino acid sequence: CSASRQGTEQYF.

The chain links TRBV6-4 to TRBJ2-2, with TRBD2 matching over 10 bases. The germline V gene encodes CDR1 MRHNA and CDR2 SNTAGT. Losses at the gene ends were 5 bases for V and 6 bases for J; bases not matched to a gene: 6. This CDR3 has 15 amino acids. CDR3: CASSPLAGESGELFF. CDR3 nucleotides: TGTGCCAGCAGTCCTCTAGCGGGAGAATCCGGGGAGCTGTTTTTT.

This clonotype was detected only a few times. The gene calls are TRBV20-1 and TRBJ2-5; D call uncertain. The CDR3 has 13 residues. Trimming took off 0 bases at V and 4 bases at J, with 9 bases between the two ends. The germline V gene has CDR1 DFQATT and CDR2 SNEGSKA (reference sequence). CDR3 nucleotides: TGCAGTGCTAGAGAGCACGTCTTAGAGACCCAGTACTTC. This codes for CSAREHVLETQYF.

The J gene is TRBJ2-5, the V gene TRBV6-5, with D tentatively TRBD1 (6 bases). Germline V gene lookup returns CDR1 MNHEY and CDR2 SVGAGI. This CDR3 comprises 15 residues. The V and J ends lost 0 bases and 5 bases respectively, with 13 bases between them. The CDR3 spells CASSYSENTGETQYF. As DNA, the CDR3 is TGTGCCAGCAGTTACTCAGAAAACACAGGGGAGACCCAGTACTTC.

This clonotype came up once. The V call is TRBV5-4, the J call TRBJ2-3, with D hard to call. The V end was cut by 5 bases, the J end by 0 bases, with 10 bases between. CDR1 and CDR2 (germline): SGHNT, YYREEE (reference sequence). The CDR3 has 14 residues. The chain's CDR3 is CASRSTGSTDTQYF. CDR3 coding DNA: TGTGCCAGCAGGAGCACCGGGAGCACAGATACGCAGTATTTT.

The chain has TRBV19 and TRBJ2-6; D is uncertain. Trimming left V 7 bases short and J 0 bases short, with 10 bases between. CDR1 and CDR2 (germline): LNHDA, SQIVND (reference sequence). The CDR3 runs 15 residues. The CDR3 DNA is TGTGCCAGTAATATCCCACTCTCTGGGGCCAACGTCCTGACTTTC. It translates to CASNIPLSGANVLTF. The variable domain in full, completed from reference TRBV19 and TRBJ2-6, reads DGGITQSPKYLFRKEGQNVTLSCEQNLNHDAMYWYRQDPGQGLRLIYYSQIVNDFQKGDIAEGYSVSREKKESFPLTVTSAQKNPTAFYLCASNIPLSGANVLTFGAGSRLTVL.

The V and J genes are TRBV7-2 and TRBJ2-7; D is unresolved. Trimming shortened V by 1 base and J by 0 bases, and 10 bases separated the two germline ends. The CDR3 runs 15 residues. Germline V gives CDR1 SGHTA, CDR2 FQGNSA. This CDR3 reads CASSLVVSASYEQYF. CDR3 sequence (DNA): TGTGCCAGCAGCTTAGTGGTAAGCGCCTCCTACGAGCAGTACTTC.

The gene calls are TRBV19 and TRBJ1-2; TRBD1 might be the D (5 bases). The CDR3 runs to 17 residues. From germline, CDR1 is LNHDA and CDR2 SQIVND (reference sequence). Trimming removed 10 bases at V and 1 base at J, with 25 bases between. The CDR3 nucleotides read TGTGCCACGCCGGTGCCAAGGGGACCCCTCATTAACTATGGCTACACCTTC. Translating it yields CATPVPRGPLINYGYTF.

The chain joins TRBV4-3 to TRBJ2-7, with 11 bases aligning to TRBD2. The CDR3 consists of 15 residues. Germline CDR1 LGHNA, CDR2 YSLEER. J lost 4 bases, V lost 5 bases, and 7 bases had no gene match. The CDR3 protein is CASSKVAGGPYEQYF. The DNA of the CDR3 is TGCGCCAGCAGCAAAGTAGCGGGAGGGCCATACGAGCAGTACTTC.

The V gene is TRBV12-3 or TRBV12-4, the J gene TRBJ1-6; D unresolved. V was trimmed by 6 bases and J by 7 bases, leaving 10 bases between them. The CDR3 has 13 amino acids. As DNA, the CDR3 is TGTGCCAGCAGCCGGAGCGGGAATTCACCCCTCCACTTT. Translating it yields CASSRSGNSPLHF.

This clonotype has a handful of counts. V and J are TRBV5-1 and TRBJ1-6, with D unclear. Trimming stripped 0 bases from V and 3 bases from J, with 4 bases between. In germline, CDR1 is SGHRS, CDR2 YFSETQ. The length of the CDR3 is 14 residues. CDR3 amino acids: CASSLGGYNSPLHF. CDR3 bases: TGCGCCAGCAGCTTGGGGGGCTATAATTCACCCCTCCACTTT.

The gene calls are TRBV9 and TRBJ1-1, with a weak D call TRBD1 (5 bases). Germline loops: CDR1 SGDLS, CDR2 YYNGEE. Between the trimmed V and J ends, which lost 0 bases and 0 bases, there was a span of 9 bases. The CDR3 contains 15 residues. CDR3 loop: CASSVGQGVNTEAFF. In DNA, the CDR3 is TGTGCCAGCAGCGTAGGGCAGGGTGTGAACACTGAAGCTTTCTTT.

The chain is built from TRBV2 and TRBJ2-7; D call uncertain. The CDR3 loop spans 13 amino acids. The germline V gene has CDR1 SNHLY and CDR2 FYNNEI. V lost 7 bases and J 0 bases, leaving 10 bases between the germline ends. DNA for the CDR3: TGTGCCAGCAAGGACGGATACTCCTACGAGCAGTACTTC. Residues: CASKDGYSYEQYF.

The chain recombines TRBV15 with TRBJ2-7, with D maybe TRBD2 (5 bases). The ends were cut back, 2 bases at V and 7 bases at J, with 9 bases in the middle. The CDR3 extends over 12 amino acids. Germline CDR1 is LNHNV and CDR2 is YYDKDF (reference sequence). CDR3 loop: CATSRTAGEQYF. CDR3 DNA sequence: TGTGCCACCAGCAGAACGGCGGGTGAGCAGTACTTC. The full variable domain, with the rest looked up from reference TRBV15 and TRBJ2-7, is DAMVIQNPRYQVTQFGKPVTLSCSQTLNHNVMYWYQQKSSQAPKLLFHYYDKDFNNEADTPDNFQSRRPNTSFCFLDIRSPGLGDTAMYLCATSRTAGEQYFGPGTRLTVT.

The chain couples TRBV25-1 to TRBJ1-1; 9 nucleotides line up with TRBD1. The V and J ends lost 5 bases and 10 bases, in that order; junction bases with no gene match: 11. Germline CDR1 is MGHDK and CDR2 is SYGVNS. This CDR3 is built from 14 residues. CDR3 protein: CASSPTRTGAGAFF. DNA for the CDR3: TGTGCCAGCAGTCCCACGAGGACAGGGGCGGGAGCTTTCTTT.

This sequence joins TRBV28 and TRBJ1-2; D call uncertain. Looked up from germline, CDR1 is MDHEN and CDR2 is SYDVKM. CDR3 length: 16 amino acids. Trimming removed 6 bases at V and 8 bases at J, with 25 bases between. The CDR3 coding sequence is TGTGCCAGCAGGTCGCAAAGACAAAGAGTTAGTGGCGGCTACACCTTC. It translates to CASRSQRQRVSGGYTF.